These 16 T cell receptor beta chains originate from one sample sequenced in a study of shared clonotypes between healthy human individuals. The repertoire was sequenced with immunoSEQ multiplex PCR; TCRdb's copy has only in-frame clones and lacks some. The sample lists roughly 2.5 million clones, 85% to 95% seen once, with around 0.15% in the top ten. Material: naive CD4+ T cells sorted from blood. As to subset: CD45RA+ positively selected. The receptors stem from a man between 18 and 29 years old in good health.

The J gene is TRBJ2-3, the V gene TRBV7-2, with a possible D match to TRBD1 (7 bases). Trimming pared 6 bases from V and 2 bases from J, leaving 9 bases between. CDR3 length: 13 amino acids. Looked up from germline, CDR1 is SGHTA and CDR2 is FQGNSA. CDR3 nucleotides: TGTGCCAGCAGGGAGGGGGCCACAGATACGCAGTATTTT. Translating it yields CASREGATDTQYF.

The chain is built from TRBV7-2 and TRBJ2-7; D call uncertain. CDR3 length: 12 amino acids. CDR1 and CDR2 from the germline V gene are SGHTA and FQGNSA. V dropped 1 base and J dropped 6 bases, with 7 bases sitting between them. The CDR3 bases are TGTGCCAGCAGCTTAGACCCACTCGAGCAGTACTTC. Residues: CASSLDPLEQYF.

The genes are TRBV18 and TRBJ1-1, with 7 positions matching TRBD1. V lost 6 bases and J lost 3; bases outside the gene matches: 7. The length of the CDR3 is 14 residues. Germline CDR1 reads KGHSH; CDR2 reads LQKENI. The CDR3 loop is CASSLIDRDTEAFF. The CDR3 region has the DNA TGTGCCAGCTCCCTGATAGACAGGGACACTGAAGCTTTCTTT.

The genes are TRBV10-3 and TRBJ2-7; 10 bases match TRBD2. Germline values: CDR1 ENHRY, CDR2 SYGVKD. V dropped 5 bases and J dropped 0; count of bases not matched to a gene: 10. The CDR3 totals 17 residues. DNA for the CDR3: TGTGCCATCAGTTCACCCCCCGGGACTAGCGACTCCTACGAGCAGTACTTC. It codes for CAISSPPGTSDSYEQYF.

CDR3 region: CASRGVGSPLHF. The CDR3 DNA sequence: TGTGCCAGCAGGGGAGTTGGGTCACCCCTCCACTTT. The chain combines TRBV6-1 with TRBJ1-6; D gene unclear. This CDR3 has 12 residues. V gave up 6 bases and J gave up 10 bases, with 10 bases separating them. Germline-derived CDR1 and CDR2 are MNHNS and SASEGT.

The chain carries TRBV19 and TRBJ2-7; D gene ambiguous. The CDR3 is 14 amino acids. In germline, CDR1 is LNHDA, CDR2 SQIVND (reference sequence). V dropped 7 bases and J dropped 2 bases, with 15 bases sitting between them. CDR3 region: CASNLAFGPYEQYF. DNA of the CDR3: TGTGCCAGTAATTTAGCATTCGGCCCCTACGAGCAGTACTTC. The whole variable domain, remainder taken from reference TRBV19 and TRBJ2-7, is DGGITQSPKYLFRKEGQNVTLSCEQNLNHDAMYWYRQDPGQGLRLIYYSQIVNDFQKGDIAEGYSVSREKKESFPLTVTSAQKNPTAFYLCASNLAFGPYEQYFGPGTRLTVT.

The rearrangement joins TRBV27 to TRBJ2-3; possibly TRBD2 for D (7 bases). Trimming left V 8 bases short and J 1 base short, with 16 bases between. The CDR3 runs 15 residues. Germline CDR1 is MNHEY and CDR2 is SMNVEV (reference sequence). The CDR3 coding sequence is TGTGCCAGCTCCCCCGCGGGGGCTCGCACAGATACGCAGTATTTT. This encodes CASSPAGARTDTQYF.

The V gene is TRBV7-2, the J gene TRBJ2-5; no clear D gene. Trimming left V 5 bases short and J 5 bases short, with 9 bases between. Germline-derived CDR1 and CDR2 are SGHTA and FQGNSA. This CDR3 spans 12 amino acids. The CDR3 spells CASSRMEETQYF. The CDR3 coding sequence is TGTGCCAGCAGCCGCATGGAGGAGACCCAGTACTTC.

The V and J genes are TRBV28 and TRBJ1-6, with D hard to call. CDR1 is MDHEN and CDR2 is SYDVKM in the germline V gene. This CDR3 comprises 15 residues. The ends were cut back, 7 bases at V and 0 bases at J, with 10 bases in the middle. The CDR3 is CASILRSSYNSPLHF. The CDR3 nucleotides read TGTGCCAGCATCTTGAGGAGCTCCTATAATTCACCCCTCCACTTT.

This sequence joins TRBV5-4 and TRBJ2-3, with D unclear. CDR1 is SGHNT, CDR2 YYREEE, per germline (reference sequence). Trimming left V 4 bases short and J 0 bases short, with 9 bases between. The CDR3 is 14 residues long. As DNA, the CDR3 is TGTGCCAGCAGCGGGCGTTCTAGCACAGATACGCAGTATTTT. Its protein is CASSGRSSTDTQYF. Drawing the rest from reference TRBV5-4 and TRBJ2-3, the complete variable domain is ETGVTQSPTHLIKTRGQQVTLRCSSQSGHNTVSWYQQALGQGPQFIFQYYREEENGRGNFPPRFSGLQFPNYSSELNVNALELDDSALYLCASSGRSSTDTQYFGPGTRLTVL.

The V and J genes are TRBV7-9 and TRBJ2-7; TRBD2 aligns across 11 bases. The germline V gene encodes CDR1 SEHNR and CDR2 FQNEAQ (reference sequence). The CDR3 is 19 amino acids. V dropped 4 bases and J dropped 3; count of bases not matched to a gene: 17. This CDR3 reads CASSSTGLAGGGPFYEQYF. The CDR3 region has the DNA TGTGCCAGCAGCTCGACCGGACTAGCGGGTGGCGGGCCGTTCTACGAGCAGTACTTC. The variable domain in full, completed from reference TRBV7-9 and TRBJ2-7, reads DTGVSQNPRHKITKRGQNVTFRCDPISEHNRLYWYRQTLGQGPEFLTYFQNEAQLEKSRLLSDRFSAERPKGSFSTLEIQRTEQGDSAMYLCASSSTGLAGGGPFYEQYFGPGTRLTVT.

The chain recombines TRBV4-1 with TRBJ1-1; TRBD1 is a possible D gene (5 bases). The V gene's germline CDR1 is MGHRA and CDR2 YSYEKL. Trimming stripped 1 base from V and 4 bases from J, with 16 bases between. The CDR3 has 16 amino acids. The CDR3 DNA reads TGCGCCAGCAGCCAAGGGGAGGCCAGGGTATTCACTGAAGCTTTCTTT. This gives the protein CASSQGEARVFTEAFF.

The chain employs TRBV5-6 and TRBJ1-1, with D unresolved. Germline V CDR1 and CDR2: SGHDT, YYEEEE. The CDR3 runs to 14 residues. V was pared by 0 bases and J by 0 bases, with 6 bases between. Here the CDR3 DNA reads TGTGCCAGCAGCTTGGGGGCTGTGAACACTGAAGCTTTCTTT. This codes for CASSLGAVNTEAFF.

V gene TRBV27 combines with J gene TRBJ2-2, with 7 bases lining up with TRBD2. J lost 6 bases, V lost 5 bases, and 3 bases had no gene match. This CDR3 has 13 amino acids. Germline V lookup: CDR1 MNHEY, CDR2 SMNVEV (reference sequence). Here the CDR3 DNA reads TGTGCCAGCAGTACCCGGGAGGCCGGGGAGCTGTTTTTT. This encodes CASSTREAGELFF.

This chain's CDR3 is CASRRDRQETQYF. For the CDR3, the DNA is TGTGCCAGCCGCCGGGACAGACAAGAGACCCAGTACTTC. The genes are TRBV18 and TRBJ2-5; 7 positions match TRBD1. V lost 8 bases to trimming and J lost 2 bases; unmatched junction nucleotides: 5. The CDR3 sequence is 13 residues long. Germline CDR1 KGHSH, CDR2 LQKENI.

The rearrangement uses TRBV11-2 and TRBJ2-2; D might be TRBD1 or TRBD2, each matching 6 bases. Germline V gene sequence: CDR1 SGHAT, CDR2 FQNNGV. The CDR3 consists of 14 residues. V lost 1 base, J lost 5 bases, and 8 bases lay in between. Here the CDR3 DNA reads TGTGCCAGCAGCTTAGCGGGGGCTACCGGGGAGCTGTTTTTT. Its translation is CASSLAGATGELFF.